This TCR beta chain emerged from a study of cytomegalovirus exposure and HLA in healthy donors. Study-level findings and limits: 150 to 200 TCR beta chains were listed as cytomegalovirus-associated. Analyses of presence/absence relied on an assumption of roughly uniform sequencing depth across donors.

Primers included in the PCR were 60 Vbeta and 13 Jbeta primers. This table comes from immunoSEQ multiplex PCR, and its TCRdb copy is limited to in-frame clones, with some not included. The sample yields about 100,000 clones, approximately 77% seen once. The CDR3 length is 14 residues. From germline, CDR1 is SEHNR and CDR2 FQNEAQ (reference sequence). With regard to this clone: Its antigen is as yet unknown. At one end the junction does not follow the germline gene, possibly because of a read error.

The sequenced sample consisted of PBMCs. The rearrangement joins TRBV7-9 to TRBJ2-1; the D gene is possibly TRBD2 (5 bases). The sequence came from a male donor in good health and CMV-seropositive. CDR3 sequence reads: CASSLTRDSNGQFF. The CDR3 DNA sequence: TGTGCCAGCAGCCTTACTAGAGACTCCAATGGGCAGTTCTTC.